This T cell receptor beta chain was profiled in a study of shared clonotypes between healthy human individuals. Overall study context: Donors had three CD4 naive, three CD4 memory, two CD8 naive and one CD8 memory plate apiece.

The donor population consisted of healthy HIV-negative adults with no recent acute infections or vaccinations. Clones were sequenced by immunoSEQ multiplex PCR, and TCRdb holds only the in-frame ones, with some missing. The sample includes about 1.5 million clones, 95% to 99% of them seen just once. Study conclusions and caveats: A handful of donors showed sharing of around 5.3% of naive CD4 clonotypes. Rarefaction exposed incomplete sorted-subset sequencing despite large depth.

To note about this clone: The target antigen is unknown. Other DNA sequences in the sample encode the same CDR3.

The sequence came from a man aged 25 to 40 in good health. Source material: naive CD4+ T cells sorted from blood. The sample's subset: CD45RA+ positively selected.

This chain's CDR3 is CASSLTGMNTEAFF. The CDR3 nucleotides read TGCGCCAGCAGCCTGACAGGTATGAACACTGAAGCTTTCTTT. The chain combines TRBV5-1 with TRBJ1-1; weak D call: TRBD1 (6 bases). V dropped 4 bases and J dropped 0 bases, with 10 bases sitting between them. The CDR3 sequence is 14 residues long. Looked up from germline, CDR1 is SGHRS and CDR2 is YFSETQ.